This TCR beta chain was documented in a study of T-cell memory formation after mild COVID-19. The overall study: Across donors, TCR clusters were largely donor specific.

This CDR3 comprises 15 residues. CDR1 and CDR2 from the germline V gene are MNHNY and SVGAGI (reference sequence). V lost 0 bases, J lost 9 bases, and 15 bases lay in between. The 5'RACE method, run with constant-segment primers, produced TCR alpha and TCR beta cDNA libraries (carrying sample barcodes and UMIs). Each CDR3 protein is one row after TCRdb ran MiXCR on the 5' RACE reads. Among about 360,000 distinct CDR3 sequences, about an eighth were seen once, and the ten largest hold roughly 22%. At least ten counts were recorded for this clonotype. This clonotype was sampled from a man between 18 and 29 years old who had mild COVID-19 (a few samples of this study predate the infection). Cell type and time point are not known. The source material was PBMCs or a T cell subset sorted from them (not recorded which). This chain connects TRBV6-6 to TRBJ2-1; no clear D gene. CDR3 sequence (DNA): TGTGCCAGCAGTTACTCCACCGATGCCGAGGTTGAGCAGTTCTTC. This translates into CASSYSTDAEVEQFF.